These T cell receptor beta chains were read from a single sample in a study of regulatory T cells in long-lasting Graves disease. TCRdb re-called the multiplex PCR reads through MiXCR, storing one row per CDR3 protein. The data contain approximately 380,000 distinct CDR3 sequences, less than 25% of them singletons. The sequencing used peripheral blood mononuclear cells (PBMCs), collected when the disease was refractory, from a patient treated with antithyroid drugs. The receptors were gathered from a female donor with Graves disease. CDR3s include the opening cysteine and the closing phenylalanine or tryptophan. D genes are given only for firm matches. Not every row has a clone size; where given, it reads once, few, many or a size class.

clone size: .; D gene: .; J gene: TRBJ1-1; V gene: TRBV6-2/TRBV6-3; CDR3 protein: CASSYSTGSLNTEAFF; CDR3 DNA: TGTGCCAGCAGTTACTCGACCGGGTCCCTGAACACTGAAGCTTTCTTT
clone size: .; D gene: TRBD2; J gene: TRBJ2-1; V gene: TRBV12-3/TRBV12-4; CDR3 protein: CASSPLLAGRGYNEQFF; CDR3 DNA: TGTGCCAGCAGTCCCTTGCTAGCGGGGCGCGGGTACAATGAGCAGTTCTTC
clone size: many; D gene: TRBD2; J gene: TRBJ2-2; V gene: TRBV24-1; CDR3 protein: CATSDLTSGRPRPDTGELFF; CDR3 DNA: TGTGCCACCAGTGATTTGACTAGCGGGAGGCCACGGCCCGACACCGGGGAGCTGTTTTTT
clone size: many; D gene: .; J gene: TRBJ2-7; V gene: TRBV11-2; CDR3 protein: CASSFGRAYEQYF; CDR3 DNA: TGTGCCAGCAGCTTTGGCAGGGCTTACGAGCAGTACTTC
clone size: many; D gene: .; J gene: TRBJ1-2; V gene: TRBV2; CDR3 protein: CASSRGSDQSYTF; CDR3 DNA: TGTGCCAGCAGTAGGGGATCAGATCAAAGCTACACCTTC
clone size: few; D gene: TRBD2; J gene: TRBJ2-2; V gene: TRBV12-5; CDR3 protein: CASGLGLAGVTGELFF; CDR3 DNA: TGTGCTAGTGGACTCGGGCTAGCGGGAGTAACCGGGGAGCTGTTTTTT
clone size: many; D gene: TRBD1; J gene: TRBJ2-7; V gene: TRBV7-2; CDR3 protein: CASSLGNNRDRGDEQYF; CDR3 DNA: TGTGCCAGCAGCTTAGGAAATAACCGGGACAGGGGGGACGAGCAGTACTTC
clone size: many; D gene: TRBD2; J gene: TRBJ2-2; V gene: TRBV7-9; CDR3 protein: CALLAGEQNTGELFF; CDR3 DNA: TGTGCCTTACTAGCGGGAGAGCAGAACACCGGGGAGCTGTTTTTT
clone size: many; D gene: TRBD2; J gene: TRBJ2-2; V gene: TRBV7-3; CDR3 protein: CASSLLAGDGELFF; CDR3 DNA: TGTGCCAGCAGCTTACTAGCGGGGGACGGGGAGCTGTTTTTT
clone size: .; D gene: .; J gene: TRBJ2-2; V gene: TRBV29-1; CDR3 protein: CSVRVGLNTGELFF; CDR3 DNA: TGCAGCGTGAGAGTAGGGCTTAACACCGGGGAGCTGTTTTTT
clone size: .; D gene: .; J gene: TRBJ2-5; V gene: TRBV20-1; CDR3 protein: CSAGGDPGAQETQYF; CDR3 DNA: TGCAGTGCGGGAGGAGACCCCGGGGCTCAAGAGACCCAGTACTTC
clone size: few; D gene: .; J gene: TRBJ2-1; V gene: TRBV18; CDR3 protein: CASSLGRPGNEQFF; CDR3 DNA: TGTGCCAGCTCCCTGGGACGGCCAGGGAATGAGCAGTTCTTC
clone size: many; D gene: TRBD1; J gene: TRBJ2-7; V gene: TRBV27; CDR3 protein: CASSRGQGANEQYF; CDR3 DNA: TGTGCCAGCAGTCGGGGACAGGGGGCGAACGAGCAGTACTTC
clone size: few; D gene: .; J gene: TRBJ2-7; V gene: TRBV4-1; CDR3 protein: CASSPEDLGDEQYF; CDR3 DNA: TGCGCCAGCAGCCCAGAAGACTTGGGTGACGAGCAGTACTTC
clone size: few; D gene: TRBD1; J gene: TRBJ2-1; V gene: TRBV9; CDR3 protein: CASSLDGQGYNEQFF; CDR3 DNA: TGTGCCAGCAGCTTAGATGGACAGGGTTACAATGAGCAGTTCTTC
clone size: few; D gene: TRBD1; J gene: TRBJ1-2; V gene: TRBV12-3/TRBV12-4; CDR3 protein: CASSWGTDGYTF; CDR3 DNA: TGTGCCAGCAGTTGGGGGACAGATGGCTACACCTTC
clone size: many; D gene: .; J gene: TRBJ1-1; V gene: TRBV5-1; CDR3 protein: CASSLGAANTEAFF; CDR3 DNA: TGTGCCAGCAGCTTAGGAGCGGCGAACACTGAAGCTTTCTTT
clone size: few; D gene: .; J gene: TRBJ1-5; V gene: TRBV6-1; CDR3 protein: CASRQTHTNQPQHF; CDR3 DNA: TGTGCCAGCAGACAGACACACACCAATCAGCCCCAGCATTTT
clone size: few; D gene: .; J gene: TRBJ1-5; V gene: TRBV7-2; CDR3 protein: CASSPDRTNQPQHF; CDR3 DNA: TGTGCCAGCAGCCCCGACAGAACTAATCAGCCCCAGCATTTT
clone size: many; D gene: .; J gene: TRBJ1-6; V gene: TRBV3-1; CDR3 protein: CASGPPTGGNSPLHF; CDR3 DNA: TGTGCCAGCGGCCCCCCGACAGGTGGAAATTCACCCCTCCACTTT
clone size: many; D gene: .; J gene: TRBJ2-7; V gene: TRBV6-5; CDR3 protein: CASSYARGRGYEQYF; CDR3 DNA: TGTGCCAGCAGTTACGCCAGGGGACGCGGCTACGAGCAGTACTTC
clone size: many; D gene: .; J gene: TRBJ2-7; V gene: TRBV20-1; CDR3 protein: CSARNSGGSYEQYF; CDR3 DNA: TGCAGTGCCCGGAACTCGGGCGGCTCCTACGAGCAGTACTTC
clone size: few; D gene: .; J gene: TRBJ1-1; V gene: TRBV6-1; CDR3 protein: CASSHRDTEAFF; CDR3 DNA: TGTGCCAGCAGTCACAGGGACACTGAAGCTTTCTTT
clone size: .; D gene: TRBD1; J gene: TRBJ2-5; V gene: TRBV11-2; CDR3 protein: CASSLEGDRAQETQYF; CDR3 DNA: TGTGCCAGCAGCTTAGAAGGGGACAGGGCACAAGAGACCCAGTACTTC
clone size: .; D gene: TRBD1; J gene: TRBJ2-2; V gene: TRBV6-2/TRBV6-3; CDR3 protein: CASIQGQGATNTGELFF; CDR3 DNA: TGTGCCAGCATTCAGGGCCAGGGGGCTACGAACACCGGGGAGCTGTTTTTT
clone size: .; D gene: .; J gene: TRBJ1-5; V gene: TRBV14; CDR3 protein: CASSQGLHQPQHF; CDR3 DNA: TGTGCCAGCAGCCAGGGCCTTCATCAGCCCCAGCATTTT
clone size: many; D gene: .; J gene: TRBJ2-7; V gene: TRBV6-5; CDR3 protein: CASSWGMWTAEQYF; CDR3 DNA: TGTGCCAGCAGTTGGGGGATGTGGACCGCCGAGCAGTACTTC
clone size: few; D gene: .; J gene: TRBJ1-6; V gene: TRBV7-3; CDR3 protein: CASSLTGQHNSPLHF; CDR3 DNA: TGTGCCAGCAGCTTAACGGGGCAACATAATTCACCCCTCCACTTT
clone size: many; D gene: TRBD1; J gene: TRBJ2-7; V gene: TRBV7-2; CDR3 protein: CASRGQGIYEQYF; CDR3 DNA: TGTGCCAGCCGGGGACAGGGGATCTACGAGCAGTACTTC
clone size: many; D gene: .; J gene: TRBJ2-4; V gene: TRBV28; CDR3 protein: CASSRTVLLAKNIQYF; CDR3 DNA: TGTGCCAGCAGCCGGACAGTTCTCCTAGCCAAAAACATTCAGTACTTC
clone size: .; D gene: .; J gene: TRBJ2-6; V gene: TRBV24-1; CDR3 protein: CATSEPQYSGANVLTF; CDR3 DNA: TGTGCCACCAGTGAGCCTCAATACTCTGGGGCCAACGTCCTGACTTTC